This T cell receptor (beta chain) comes out of a study of identical twins (dated by TCRdb to about 2016). As for the study more broadly: To test whether fetal clonotypes persist, this study deep-sequenced TCR alpha and beta repertoires from monozygotic twins, from unrelated adults of various ages, and from cord blood. To rule out contamination, the twin experiments were replicated at different times with different library preparation protocols.

Trimming takes 5 bases from V and 9 bases from J, and the germline ends sit 11 bases apart. From cysteine to phenylalanine, the CDR3 is 12 amino acids long. Only the CDR3 part of the read is kept: 36 bases, read in frame from the first base. Looking up the germline V gene yields CDR1 SGHVS and CDR2 FQNEAQ. The library came from 5' RACE. TCRdb lists the instrument as Illumina HiSeq 2000. A universal primer binding site was added through template switching, and the final cDNA carried a unique molecular identifier so that TCR cDNA molecules could be counted accurately. First-strand cDNA for TCR alpha and beta chains was synthesized from specific primers in the conserved constant-segment region. To control for contamination, every cDNA library was double barcoded, receiving both a SMART-Mk sample barcode and Illumina barcodes. TruSeq adapter sequences and Illumina sample barcodes were added in two successive PCR steps. TCR alpha and beta cDNA libraries were sequenced on the Illumina HiSeq platform with custom primers. Concerning the study's data processing: MiGEC processed the raw reads to extract unique molecular identifiers, while MiXCR was used to determine the CDR3 positions. For each individual, recombination models were inferred using an EM algorithm with the repgenHMM and IGoR tools. The analysis of shared clonotypes was done with the tcR package in R, with sharing normalized by the product of cloneset sizes. To study raw recombination free of thymic and clonal selection effects, out-of-frame nonproductive sequences were analyzed. TCRdb trimmed public reads at Q25 via fastp, called clones via MiXCR and kept in-frame beta chains. Each entry merges the rows of one CDR3 protein and shows their most common DNA and genes. The V and J calls and clone size are TCRdb's, not the authors'. The sample includes 300,000 to 350,000 distinct CDR3 sequences, with more than 9% observed a single time. The leading ten clones occupy 7.2% of the sample.

Turning to this clonotype: Its antigen is unknown. No much larger clone is present one base from it, and per-base qualities are unavailable.

What the work shows at the level of the full study, not this receptor alone: Excess twin sharing in beta out-of-frame sequences was weaker because fewer shared sequences lowered the signal-to-noise ratio. Zero-insertion analyses could be partly confounded by invariant T cells such as MAIT and iNKT, although diverse VJ usage argued against such confounding for most clonotypes. Because the same donors could not be followed over many years, the conclusions depended on cross-sectional statistical analysis. In monozygotic twins, out-of-frame TCR alpha sharing was systematically underestimated by recombination models, although the models agreed with sharing between unrelated individuals. Fewer insertions were carried by abundant cord blood beta clonotypes, a similar but weaker trend appeared in young adult naive repertoires, and no such trend appeared in memory repertoires. Compared with coincidental sharing between unrelated individuals, out-of-frame TCR alpha sequences shared between twins showed an excess of sequences with low generation probability.

Every donor was a healthy Caucasian. The twin cohort comprised three pairs of female monozygotic twins, all aged roughly 18 to 30 years. Positive isolation kits from Invitrogen were used to isolate the CD4+ and CD8+ T cell populations. These same records also appear under a second study, on yellow fever vaccine responses in identical twins. The second paper states: The authors reported that the T cell response to vaccination in identical twins appeared partly convergent and partly personalized. In identical twins, the study followed T cell clones that responded to the vaccine with precision.

Sample: CD8+ T cells sorted from blood. The rearrangement combines TRBV7-8 with TRBJ2-1; too little of a D gene remains to name it. This TCR was sampled from a woman aged 18-29 years in good health. CDR3 protein: CASSATKVEQFF. The DNA sequence is as follows: TGTGCCAGCAGCGCTACTAAGGTTGAGCAGTTCTTC.